Listed below are T cell receptor beta chains from one sample, sequenced in a study of blood T cell repertoires in COVID-19. Sequenced by immunoSEQ multiplex PCR; TCRdb stores in-frame clones only, minus some. Of roughly 31,000 clones in the sample, 80% to 90% were seen once. Sequences were obtained from peripheral blood. Receptors were obtained from a man aged 80 or over with acute or convalescent COVID-19. The CDR3 runs from the conserved cysteine through the conserved F or W. A D gene is named only where the DNA matches it firmly. Where a row states a size, it is once, few, many or the class of an expanded clone; other rows omit it.

v_gene	abundance	len	d_gene	j_gene	CDR3nt	CDR3aa
TRBV18	NA	15	NA	TRBJ1-2	TGTGCCAGCTCACCAGGAGCCGGAGGGGCCTATGGCTACACCTTC	CASSPGAGGAYGYTF
TRBV19	once	15	TRBD2	TRBJ2-2	TGTGCCAGTAGTATAGGACTAGCCGGCACCGGGGAGCTGTTTTTT	CASSIGLAGTGELFF
TRBV5-1	NA	15	TRBD1	TRBJ2-3	TGCGCCAGCAGCCAACAGGGGCCAGGAATCGATACGCAGTATTTT	CASSQQGPGIDTQYF
TRBV5-6	NA	13	NA	TRBJ1-2	TGTGCCAGCAGCTTGGGAGGGAGAGGGGGCTACACCTTC	CASSLGGRGGYTF
TRBV2	NA	17	TRBD1	TRBJ1-1	TGTGCCAGCAGTGAAGGGACAGGGGCGTATCAGGACACTGAAGCTTTCTTT	CASSEGTGAYQDTEAFF
TRBV4-1	NA	15	NA	TRBJ1-2	TGCGCCAGCAGCCCCCGAGGGGGTGACAACTATGGCTACACCTTC	CASSPRGGDNYGYTF
TRBV19	NA	15	NA	TRBJ1-5	TGTGCCAGTAGTAAGACCCGAGGAGGCAATCAGCCCCAGCATTTT	CASSKTRGGNQPQHF
TRBV7-9	NA	14	TRBD1	TRBJ1-5	TGTGCCAGCAGCTTAGAAGGACAGGCACAGCCCCAGCATTTT	CASSLEGQAQPQHF
TRBV5-6	NA	13	TRBD1	TRBJ2-4	TGTGCCAGCAGCTCGGGGACAGTGGCCATTCAGTACTTC	CASSSGTVAIQYF
TRBV2	NA	14	TRBD1	TRBJ2-2	TGTGCCAGCAGTGGGGACAGGGCCACCGGGGAGCTGTTTTTT	CASSGDRATGELFF
TRBV19	NA	15	NA	TRBJ1-2	TGTGCCAGTAGTATCGTCACAGGGCCTAACTATGGCTACACCTTC	CASSIVTGPNYGYTF
TRBV2	few	15	TRBD1	TRBJ2-7	TGTGCCAGCAGTGGCCCACCACAGGGGGCTGGAGAGCAGTACTTC	CASSGPPQGAGEQYF
TRBV5-3	NA	14	TRBD1	TRBJ2-3	TGTGCCAGAAGCTTTTGGCAGGGGGCAGATACGCAGTATTTT	CARSFWQGADTQYF
TRBV3-1/TRBV3-2	NA	13	TRBD2	TRBJ2-7	TGTGCCAGCAGCCGGGGGACTAGCGGGGATCCTCGATTT	CASSRGTSGDPRF
TRBV25-1	once	15	TRBD1	TRBJ1-1	TGTGCCAGCAGTGAATTGGCAGGGGGCAAGCCTGAAGCTTTCTTT	CASSELAGGKPEAFF
TRBV6-5	once	15	TRBD1	TRBJ2-4	TGTGCCAGCAGTTACGCTGGACAGGGGCGAAACATTCAGTACTTC	CASSYAGQGRNIQYF
TRBV9	NA	15	TRBD1	TRBJ1-5	TGTGCCAGCAGCGCGGAAGGGACAGTCAATCAGCCCCAGCATTTT	CASSAEGTVNQPQHF
TRBV29-1	NA	12	NA	TRBJ1-2	TGCAGCGTTGTGCAGGGTAGCTATGGCTACACCTTC	CSVVQGSYGYTF
TRBV19	NA	13	NA	TRBJ2-3	TGTGCCAGTAGTCCAGGAAGCACAGATACGCAGTATTTT	CASSPGSTDTQYF
TRBV12-3/TRBV12-4	NA	13	TRBD1	TRBJ1-5	TGTGCCAGCAGTTACAGGGGGCTTCAGCCCCAGCATTTT	CASSYRGLQPQHF
TRBV2	NA	16	NA	TRBJ1-1	TGTGCCAGCAGTGAAGCGCTTACAAGTATGAACACTGAAGCTTTCTTT	CASSEALTSMNTEAFF
TRBV25-1	NA	14	TRBD1	TRBJ1-1	TGTGCCAGCAGGGTGGTTGGCGGGACAGATGAAGCTTTCTTT	CASRVVGGTDEAFF
TRBV27	few	14	NA	TRBJ2-2	TGTGCCAGCAGTTTATCGAGAGGGTTCGGGGAGCTGTTTTTT	CASSLSRGFGELFF
TRBV6-5	few	15	TRBD1	TRBJ1-6	TGTGCCAGCAATACCGGGACAGGGGTTACTTCACCCCTCCACTTT	CASNTGTGVTSPLHF
TRBV13	NA	14	TRBD1	TRBJ2-7	TGTGCCAGCAGCTTCCGACAGGGGACCTACGAGCAGTACTTC	CASSFRQGTYEQYF
TRBV5-5	few	15	NA	TRBJ1-1	TGTGCCAGCAGCTTGGATTGGGGCATGAACACTGAAGCTTTCTTT	CASSLDWGMNTEAFF
TRBV6-4	NA	16	TRBD1	TRBJ1-6	TGTGCCAGCAGGGGGACAGGGGCTGGGGTTAATTCACCCCTCCACTTT	CASRGTGAGVNSPLHF
TRBV19	NA	12	NA	TRBJ1-4	TGTGCCAGTACAGGGACAAATGAAAAACTGTTTTTT	CASTGTNEKLFF
TRBV9	NA	18	TRBD1	TRBJ2-7	TGTGCCAGCAGCCCTACCTCACCCGGGACAGGGATTTCCTACGAGCAGTACTTC	CASSPTSPGTGISYEQYF
TRBV3-1/TRBV3-2	NA	14	TRBD2	TRBJ2-3	TGTGCCAGCAGCCATAGCGGGGCGGGAGATACGCAGTATTTT	CASSHSGAGDTQYF
TRBV7-6	NA	15	NA	TRBJ2-3	TGTGCCAGCAGCTTAGGCGGGGCCCCAACAGATACGCAGTATTTT	CASSLGGAPTDTQYF
TRBV11-2	NA	13	NA	TRBJ1-5	TGTGCCAGCAGCTTAGATCTTAATCAGCCCCAGCATTTT	CASSLDLNQPQHF
TRBV28	NA	16	TRBD1	TRBJ1-2	TGTGCCAGCAGGAACGAGGGACAGGGAGTCCGCTATGGCTACACCTTC	CASRNEGQGVRYGYTF
TRBV29-1	NA	10	NA	TRBJ1-1	TGCAGCGACCAGGGCACTGAAGCTTTCTTT	CSDQGTEAFF
TRBV7-8	once	13	NA	TRBJ1-1	TGTGCCAGCAGCTTGACAGAGAACACTGAAGCTTTCTTT	CASSLTENTEAFF
TRBV27	NA	15	NA	TRBJ1-6	TGTGCCAGCAGTCCCCTACAGGGAAGTAATTCACCCCTCCACTTT	CASSPLQGSNSPLHF
TRBV6-5	NA	12	NA	TRBJ1-3	TGTGCCAGCAGCGACGACGGGGACACCATATATTTT	CASSDDGDTIYF
TRBV30	NA	14	NA	TRBJ2-5	TGTGCCTGGAGTGTATCGCGGTTCCAAGAGACCCAGTACTTC	CAWSVSRFQETQYF
TRBV7-2	NA	15	TRBD2	TRBJ2-3	TGTGCCAGCAGCGAGCGGGGGGGCCAGGCAGATACGCAGTATTTT	CASSERGGQADTQYF
TRBV2	NA	15	NA	TRBJ2-5	TGTGCCAGCAGTGAAATGGACTCGGATAGAGAGACCCAGTACTTC	CASSEMDSDRETQYF
TRBV2	NA	16	TRBD1	TRBJ1-2	TGTGCCAGCAGTTCGAACGTCCTGACAGGGGCCTATGGCTACACCTTC	CASSSNVLTGAYGYTF
TRBV5-1	NA	12	NA	TRBJ1-2	TGCGCCAGCAGCTTTGACAGCTATGGCTACACCTTC	CASSFDSYGYTF
TRBV9	NA	15	NA	TRBJ1-1	TGTGCCAGCAGCGTAGGTGTCAGGGGGAACACTGAAGCTTTCTTT	CASSVGVRGNTEAFF
TRBV3-1/TRBV3-2	once	16	TRBD1	TRBJ2-7	TGTGCCAGCAGCCACAGTCCCGGGACAGGCTCCTACGAGCAGTACTTC	CASSHSPGTGSYEQYF
TRBV2	once	12	NA	TRBJ2-7	TGTGCCAGCAATAGCGGACTTGGGGAGCAGTACTTC	CASNSGLGEQYF
TRBV7-8	NA	14	NA	TRBJ2-2	TGTGCCAGCAGCCGGCGGGAGAACACCGGGGAGCTGTTTTTT	CASSRRENTGELFF
TRBV6-1	NA	15	NA	TRBJ1-6	TGTGCCAGCAGTGAAATTCGGGACAAGAATTCACCCCTCCACTTT	CASSEIRDKNSPLHF
TRBV18	once	14	NA	TRBJ2-3	TGTGCCAGCTCACCCACAGGGATCACAGATACGCAGTATTTT	CASSPTGITDTQYF
TRBV29-1	once	13	NA	TRBJ1-2	TGCAGCGCAATGGGACTCACGAACTATGGCTACACCTTC	CSAMGLTNYGYTF
TRBV4-1	NA	16	TRBD2	TRBJ2-2	TGCGCCAGCAGCCGCAGCGGGGGGGCCACCACCGGGGAGCTGTTTTTT	CASSRSGGATTGELFF
TRBV11-2	NA	12	TRBD1	TRBJ2-7	TGTGCCAGCAGCCCACAGGGGAACGAGCAGTACTTC	CASSPQGNEQYF
TRBV4-1	NA	15	NA	TRBJ2-5	TGCGCCAGCAGCCAAGTAGGGACTCCAAAGGGGACCCAGTACTTC	CASSQVGTPKGTQYF
TRBV5-1	NA	17	TRBD1	TRBJ1-6	TGCGCCAGCAGCCGGGACAGGGGGCTATCGGGTAATTCACCCCTCCACTTT	CASSRDRGLSGNSPLHF
TRBV2	NA	15	TRBD1	TRBJ1-3	TGTGCCAGTAGCGGACAGGGAAACTCTGGAAACACCATATATTTT	CASSGQGNSGNTIYF
TRBV25-1	NA	14	NA	TRBJ2-3	TGTGCCAGCGGAGAGGAGGGCGGCACAGATACGCAGTATTTT	CASGEEGGTDTQYF
TRBV30	NA	11	TRBD1	TRBJ2-3	TGTGCCTGGAGGGACAGGGAGACGCAGTATTTT	CAWRDRETQYF
TRBV2	NA	13	NA	TRBJ1-5	TGTGCCAGCAGTGAATCGACTCAAGGGCCCCAGCATTTT	CASSESTQGPQHF